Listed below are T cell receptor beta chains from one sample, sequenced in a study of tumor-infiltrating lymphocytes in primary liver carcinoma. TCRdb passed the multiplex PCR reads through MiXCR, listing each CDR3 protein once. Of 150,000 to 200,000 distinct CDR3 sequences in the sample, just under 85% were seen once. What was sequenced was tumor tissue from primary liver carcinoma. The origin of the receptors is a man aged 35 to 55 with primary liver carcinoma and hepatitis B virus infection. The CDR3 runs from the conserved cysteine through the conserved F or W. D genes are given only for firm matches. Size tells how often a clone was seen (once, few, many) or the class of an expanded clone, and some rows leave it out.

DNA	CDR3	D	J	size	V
TGTGCCAGCAGCTTGGACAGGGGCTATGGCTACACCTTC	CASSLDRGYGYTF	TRBD1	TRBJ1-2	medium-sized	TRBV11-2
TGTACCAGCAATGCCTTAGCGGTCTCTAACACAGATACGCAGTATTTT	CTSNALAVSNTDTQYF	NA	TRBJ2-3	NA	TRBV28
TGTGTCAGCAGCTTGGAACAGAGCCGAGGGGCTTTCTTT	CVSSLEQSRGAFF	NA	TRBJ1-1	NA	TRBV7-8
TGTACCAGCAGCTTAGTAGGGGTAAGAGGGAGCAATAAGCCCCAGCATTTT	CTSSLVGVRGSNKPQHF	NA	TRBJ1-5	NA	TRBV11-2
TGTGCCAGCAGCTCGGATATTTCCTCTAGTGGCCACACCTTC	CASSSDISSSGHTF	NA	TRBJ1-2	NA	TRBV5-4
TGCAGCGTTGGCCCTTCTACAGATACGCAGTATTTT	CSVGPSTDTQYF	NA	TRBJ2-3	NA	TRBV29-1
TGTGCCAGCAGCTTAGCAGGAATAGCGAGACATAACACCGGGGAGCTGTTTTTT	CASSLAGIARHNTGELFF	NA	TRBJ2-2	NA	TRBV7-9
TGTGCCAGCAGTTACCCCGGTGATAGCTCCTACGTGCAGTACTTC	CASSYPGDSSYVQYF	NA	TRBJ2-7	NA	TRBV6-2/TRBV6-3
TGTGCCAGCAGTATTCTGTCGGCGCAGGACACTGAAGCTTTCTTT	CASSILSAQDTEAFF	NA	TRBJ1-1	NA	TRBV6-6
TGTGCCAACAGTTACGAGGTGCCCTACGAGCATTACTTC	CANSYEVPYEHYF	NA	TRBJ2-7	NA	TRBV6-2/TRBV6-3
TGCGCCAGCGGACAAGGACTAGCGGGGGGGTGGTCCTACGAGCAGTACTTC	CASGQGLAGGWSYEQYF	TRBD2	TRBJ2-7	NA	TRBV11-2
TGTCGCAGCATTCTAAGGGGGGCTGGGACACCCCTCCACTTT	CRSILRGAGTPLHF	NA	TRBJ1-6	NA	TRBV12-3/TRBV12-4
TGTGCCTGCAGTTACCTCGGGACAGTTGTCTCACCCCTCCACTTT	CACSYLGTVVSPLHF	TRBD1	TRBJ1-6	NA	TRBV6-2/TRBV6-3
TGTGCCAGCATTACATCTGGGGGAGAGCTGGGCTACACCTTC	CASITSGGELGYTF	NA	TRBJ1-2	NA	TRBV7-9
TGTGCTAGCAGTCAAGACGAGACTAGCGGGAACCCCCATAATGAGCAGTACTTC	CASSQDETSGNPHNEQYF	TRBD2	TRBJ2-7	NA	TRBV14
TGTGCCAGCAGTCATGATAGCGGGAGGGACAACGAGCAGTACTTC	CASSHDSGRDNEQYF	TRBD2	TRBJ2-7	once	TRBV4-2
TGTACCAGCAGCTTCAGAACTGGAAACACCATATATTTT	CTSSFRTGNTIYF	NA	TRBJ1-3	NA	TRBV7-2
TGCAGCCTTGGGACAGGGGAACAGTCCCAGCATTTT	CSLGTGEQSQHF	TRBD1	TRBJ1-5	NA	TRBV29-1
TGTGCCAACAGTTACTCGACTAGCACCTACGAGCAGTACTTC	CANSYSTSTYEQYF	TRBD2	TRBJ2-7	NA	TRBV6-2/TRBV6-3
TGTGACATCAGTGAGTCCTGGATGGGAGGCTCAGATACGCAGTATTTT	CDISESWMGGSDTQYF	NA	TRBJ2-3	NA	TRBV10-3
TGCAGCGTTGGGATTAGCGCGGCGAAGACCGGGGAACTGTTTTTT	CSVGISAAKTGELFF	NA	TRBJ2-2	NA	TRBV29-1
TGTTCCAGCAGTAAAATAGGGGAAGATGGCTACAGCTTC	CSSSKIGEDGYSF	NA	TRBJ1-2	NA	TRBV6-5
TGTGCCAGCAACTTAGCGCTCGGCGGGCAGTACTTC	CASNLALGGQYF	NA	TRBJ2-7	NA	TRBV11-2
TGTCCCAGCAGCTTAGGCGTCTCGAACAATGAGGAGTCCTTC	CPSSLGVSNNEESF	NA	TRBJ2-1	NA	TRBV11-1
TGTGCCAGCAGCTTGTTAGCTAGCGGTCCTTACTTAGAGCAGTTCTTC	CASSLLASGPYLEQFF	TRBD2	TRBJ2-1	many	TRBV7-9
TGCAGCGTTCAATCGAGGGGAGGCGAGCAGTACTTC	CSVQSRGGEQYF	NA	TRBJ2-7	NA	TRBV29-1